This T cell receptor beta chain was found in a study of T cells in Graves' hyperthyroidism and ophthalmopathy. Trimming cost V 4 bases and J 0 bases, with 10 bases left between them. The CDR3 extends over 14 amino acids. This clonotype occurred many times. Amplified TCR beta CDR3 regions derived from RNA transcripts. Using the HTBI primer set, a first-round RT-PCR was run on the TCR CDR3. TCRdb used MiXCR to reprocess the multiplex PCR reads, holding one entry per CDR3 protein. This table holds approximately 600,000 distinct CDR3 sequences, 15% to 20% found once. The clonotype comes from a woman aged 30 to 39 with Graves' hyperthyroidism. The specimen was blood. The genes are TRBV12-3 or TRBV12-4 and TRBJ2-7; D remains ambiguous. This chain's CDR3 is CASSYVPGSYEQYF. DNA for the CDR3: TGTGCCAGCAGTTATGTGCCGGGCTCCTACGAGCAGTACTTC.